The 23 T cell receptor beta chains below were found in one sample sequenced in a study of shared clonotypes between healthy human individuals. The protocol was immunoSEQ multiplex PCR, while the TCRdb copy is restricted to in-frame clones and leaves out a portion. Of fewer than 700,000 clones listed, roughly four fifths are singletons. Input material: PBMCs. Receptors were obtained from a woman in her forties in good health. Some clones in this sample may be carry-over from other donors' samples.

The CDR3 spells CASSPRRGSDEQYF. DNA of the CDR3: TGTGCCAGCAGCCCTCGGCGGGGTTCTGACGAGCAGTACTTC. The V and J genes are TRBV7-2 and TRBJ2-7, with D possibly being TRBD2 (6 bases). Germline CDR1 SGHTA, CDR2 FQGNSA. There are 14 residues in the CDR3. Trimming cost V 5 bases and J 5 bases, with 16 bases left between them.

The chain uses TRBV28 and TRBJ1-2; possibly TRBD1 for D (5 bases). This CDR3 is built from 14 residues. Germline V gene data show CDR1 as MDHEN and CDR2 as SYDVKM. V was trimmed by 7 bases and J by 3 bases, leaving 15 bases between them. The CDR3 region is CASIEQASYYGYTF. Written as DNA, the CDR3 is TGTGCCAGCATCGAACAGGCTTCCTACTATGGCTACACCTTC.

J is TRBJ2-7 and V is TRBV13; TRBD2 matches 10 bases. J lost 0 bases, V lost 4 bases, and 3 bases had no gene match. The CDR3 totals 15 residues. Germline loops: CDR1 PRHDT, CDR2 FYEKMQ (reference sequence). The CDR3 DNA sequence: TGTGCCAGCAGCTCTTCTAGCGGGGGCTCCTACGAGCAGTACTTC. It encodes CASSSSSGGSYEQYF.

The V call is TRBV30, the J call TRBJ1-3; D remains ambiguous. This CDR3 contains 16 residues. V was shortened by 0 bases and J by 0 bases, with 12 bases between the two germline ends. Germline V gives CDR1 GTSNPN, CDR2 SVGIG (reference sequence). CDR3 protein: CAWSVVGSYSGNTIYF. The CDR3 bases are TGTGCCTGGAGTGTCGTCGGCAGTTACTCTGGAAACACCATATATTTT.

The chain carries TRBV29-1 and TRBJ2-7, with a possible D match to TRBD2 (6 bases). Germline lookup yields CDR1 SQVTM and CDR2 ANQGSEA. The CDR3 runs to 14 residues. The V end was cut by 5 bases, the J end by 0 bases, with 14 bases between. As DNA, the CDR3 is TGCAGCGTTCCCGGGACTCCAAGCTCCTACGAGCAGTACTTC. This codes for CSVPGTPSSYEQYF.

Comment on this clone: Other DNA sequences in the same sample also yield this CDR3. The J gene is TRBJ2-3, the V gene TRBV9, with 9 bases identical to TRBD1. Germline loops: CDR1 SGDLS, CDR2 YYNGEE. The CDR3 consists of 16 residues. The trim removed 4 bases at V and 1 base at J, leaving 7 bases unmatched. CDR3 DNA sequence: TGTGCCAGCAGCCCCCGGACAGGGGAGGGCACAGATACGCAGTATTTT. Its protein product is CASSPRTGEGTDTQYF. The complete variable domain, with remaining parts taken from reference TRBV9 and TRBJ2-3, reads DSGVTQTPKHLITATGQRVTLRCSPRSGDLSVYWYQQSLDQGLQFLIQYYNGEERAKGNILERFSAQQFPDLHSELNLSSLELGDSALYFCASSPRTGEGTDTQYFGPGTRLTVL.

This clone was found a few times. The chain combines TRBV7-6 with TRBJ1-3; 7 bases match TRBD1. V lost 3 bases and J lost 9; bases outside the gene matches: 11. The CDR3 has 15 residues. CDR1 and CDR2 from the germline V gene are SGHVS and FNYEAQ. As DNA, the CDR3 is TGTGCCAGCAGCTTCGAAGGACAGGCCGTGGGCACCATATATTTT. It translates to CASSFEGQAVGTIYF.

J is TRBJ2-7 and V is TRBV9; D may be TRBD2 (6 bases). The CDR3 spans 14 residues. Germline CDR1 and CDR2: SGDLS and YYNGEE. The ends were cut back, 3 bases at V and 3 bases at J, with 13 bases in the middle. CDR3 residues: CASSALQGGYEQYF. Written as DNA, the CDR3 is TGTGCCAGCAGCGCACTCCAGGGAGGCTACGAGCAGTACTTC.

The J gene is TRBJ2-7, the V gene TRBV7-2, with D tentatively TRBD2 (6 bases). The CDR3 runs 14 residues. V was pared by 1 base and J by 1 base, with 8 bases between. In germline, CDR1 is SGHTA, CDR2 FQGNSA. The CDR3 nucleotides read TGTGCCAGCAGCTTAGTTAGCGGATCCTACGAGCAGTACTTC. It codes for CASSLVSGSYEQYF. The full variable domain, completed using reference TRBV7-2 and TRBJ2-7, is GAGVSQSPSNKVTEKGKDVELRCDPISGHTALYWYRQSLGQGLEFLIYFQGNSAPDKSGLPSDRFSAERTGGSVSTLTIQRTQQEDSAVYLCASSLVSGSYEQYFGPGTRLTVT.

The rearrangement links TRBV5-1 to TRBJ2-5; no definite D call. V dropped 1 base and J dropped 5 bases, with 9 bases sitting between them. This CDR3 contains 13 residues. Germline CDR1 and CDR2: SGHRS and YFSETQ. This chain's CDR3 is CASSLIGFETQYF. The CDR3 DNA follows: TGCGCCAGCAGCTTGATAGGATTCGAGACCCAGTACTTC.

This clone was seen more than once but under ten times. One end of the junction is discordant with germline, which a read error may explain. Other DNA sequences of this sample code for an identical CDR3. This sequence joins TRBV5-1 and TRBJ1-5; tentatively, D is TRBD1 (5 bases). CDR1 and CDR2 from the germline V gene are SGHRS and YFSETQ. This CDR3 comprises 13 residues. For the CDR3, the DNA is TGCGCTAGCAGCTTGGTGGGGGATCAGCCCCAGCATTTT. Its protein product is CASSLVGDQPQHF.

The chain recombines TRBV7-2 with TRBJ1-2; D uncertain. Germline V gene sequence: CDR1 SGHTA, CDR2 FQGNSA. V dropped 5 bases and J dropped 8 bases, with 18 bases sitting between them. The CDR3 covers 14 residues. CDR3 nucleotide sequence: TGTGCCAGCAGCCCCCTCGGGAGGGATTCGGGCTACACCTTC. This encodes CASSPLGRDSGYTF.

This chain joins TRBV5-4 and TRBJ2-1; TRBD2 matches at 7 bases. The length of the CDR3 is 15 residues. Germline V lookup: CDR1 SGHNT, CDR2 YYREEE (reference sequence). The V segment lost 3 bases and the J segment 12 bases; nucleotides outside the gene matches: 15. The CDR3 sequence: CASSSKREATVGQFF. The CDR3 coding sequence is TGTGCCAGCAGCTCTAAACGGGAGGCGACTGTCGGGCAGTTCTTC.

V and J are TRBV5-1 and TRBJ2-3; 9 bases align to TRBD1. V gave up 3 bases and J gave up 2 bases; unmatched junction bases: 7. The length of the CDR3 is 16 residues. From germline, CDR1 is SGHRS and CDR2 YFSETQ. The CDR3 DNA reads as TGCGCCAGCAGCTCTAGGACAGGGGATATCACAGATACGCAGTATTTT. It yields the protein CASSSRTGDITDTQYF.

The genes are TRBV2 and TRBJ2-5; TRBD1 aligns across 9 bases. The CDR3 runs 14 residues. V was pared by 5 bases and J by 4 bases, with 5 bases of the junction left unmatched. Germline CDR1 is SNHLY and CDR2 is FYNNEI. The CDR3 nucleotides are TGTGCCAGCAGTCCGGACAGGGGACGAGAGACCCAGTACTTC. It encodes CASSPDRGRETQYF.

The rearrangement joins TRBV4-1 to TRBJ2-3; 7 bases align to TRBD2. CDR3 length: 16 amino acids. The V gene's germline CDR1 is MGHRA and CDR2 YSYEKL. V gave up 3 bases and J gave up 2 bases; unmatched junction bases: 8. CDR3 protein: CASSQPGGRYTDTQYF. The CDR3 DNA is TGCGCCAGCAGCCAGCCGGGAGGACGCTACACAGATACGCAGTATTTT.

V is TRBV6-5 and J is TRBJ2-2; 8 nucleotides align to TRBD1. Germline-derived CDR1 and CDR2 are MNHEY and SVGAGI. The CDR3 is 14 amino acids. V lost 7 bases, J lost 5 bases, and 6 bases stayed unmatched. The CDR3 loop reads CASKRTGRTGELFF. The CDR3 coding sequence is TGTGCCAGCAAGAGGACAGGGCGTACCGGGGAGCTGTTTTTT.

The V and J genes are TRBV4-3 and TRBJ2-1, with 7 bases lining up with TRBD2. Germline V gene sequence: CDR1 LGHNA, CDR2 YSLEER. This CDR3 is built from 14 residues. J gave up 15 bases and V 0 bases, and 11 bases lay outside the gene matches. CDR3 protein: CASSQDTSGMPLFF. The CDR3 DNA follows: TGCGCCAGCAGCCAAGACACCAGCGGGATGCCCCTGTTCTTC.

The chain is built from TRBV7-2 and TRBJ2-5; D gene ambiguous. Trimming removed 0 bases from V and 1 base from J, with 12 bases in between. The CDR3 runs to 16 residues. In germline, CDR1 is SGHTA, CDR2 FQGNSA. In nucleotides, the CDR3 is TGTGCCAGCAGCTTAGCGAAAAGATACTCCCAAGAGACCCAGTACTTC. Residues: CASSLAKRYSQETQYF.

In its sample, this clone was seen once. This rearrangement joins TRBV4-2 to TRBJ2-2, with D perhaps given as TRBD1 or TRBD2 (5 bases each). The CDR3 sequence is 15 residues long. The germline V gene encodes CDR1 LGHNA and CDR2 YNFKEQ. Between the trimmed V and J ends, which lost 0 bases and 0 bases, there was a span of 5 bases. The CDR3 here is CASSQEGPNTGELFF. DNA for the CDR3: TGTGCCAGCAGCCAAGAGGGACCGAACACCGGGGAGCTGTTTTTT.

V usage is TRBV11-3 and J usage is TRBJ2-3; no clear D. Trimming took 0 bases from V and 4 from J, leaving 2 bases between them. The CDR3 extends over 12 amino acids. The germline V gene encodes CDR1 SGHNT and CDR2 YENEEA. CDR3 protein: CASSLEADTQYF. In DNA form, the CDR3 reads TGTGCCAGCAGCTTAGAGGCAGATACGCAGTATTTT. The full variable domain, completed using reference TRBV11-3 and TRBJ2-3, is EAGVVQSPRYKIIEKKQPVAFWCNPISGHNTLYWYLQNLGQGPELLIRYENEEAVDDSQLPKDRFSAERLKGVDSTLKIQPAELGDSAVYLCASSLEADTQYFGPGTRLTVL.

The V and J genes are TRBV5-4 and TRBJ2-7; D may be TRBD1 (7 bases). CDR1 and CDR2 (germline): SGHNT, YYREEE (reference sequence). This CDR3 has 16 residues. V was trimmed by 4 bases and J by 6 bases, leaving 23 bases between them. CDR3 DNA sequence: TGTGCCAGCAGCCAAACAGGGGCGGAGGGGGTCCGCGAGCAGTACTTC. As protein: CASSQTGAEGVREQYF.

This chain connects TRBV10-3 to TRBJ2-7, with 15 bases aligning to TRBD2. CDR1 ENHRY and CDR2 SYGVKD come from the germline V gene. V lost 0 bases to trimming and J lost 5 bases; unmatched junction nucleotides: 2. This CDR3 is built from 16 residues. This chain's CDR3 is CAISESGLAGGNEQYF. CDR3 nucleotide sequence: TGTGCCATCAGTGAGTCGGGACTAGCGGGAGGTAACGAGCAGTACTTC.